The clone carrying this TCR beta chain has ten or more counts. The antigen is unknown. The sample is drawn from a study of T cells in Graves' hyperthyroidism and ophthalmopathy. Study-wide context: Before treatment of any kind, peripheral blood was taken at initial diagnosis.

Amplification of TCR beta CDR3 regions used RNA as the template. A first-round RT-PCR of the TCR CDR3 used the HTBI primer set. TCRdb itself ran the multiplex PCR reads through MiXCR, one entry per CDR3 protein. The sample comprises hundreds of thousands of distinct CDR3 sequences, 14% to 15% of which are singletons, and approximately 4.3% rests with the top ten. The CDR3 length is 16 residues. Germline CDR1 reads SGHTA; CDR2 reads FQGNSA. The V segment lost 4 bases and the J segment 4 bases; nucleotides outside the gene matches: 8. Disease lasting under 3 months, a NOSPECS grade of at least 4, and a Clinical Activity Score of at least 3 were features of the ophthalmopathy patients. Researchers barred patients who had uncontrolled infection, other autoimmune disease, pregnancy or lactation. Study-wide findings and caveats: Before onset, by a median of approximately 5.9 months, the model predicted ophthalmopathy.

The V and J genes are TRBV7-2 and TRBJ2-5, with TRBD1 identical over 11 bases. The sequence was collected from a woman in her 40s with Graves' ophthalmopathy. The sequenced material came from blood. The CDR3 is CASSWAGQGARETQYF. For the CDR3, the DNA is TGTGCCAGCAGCTGGGCTGGACAGGGGGCGCGAGAGACCCAGTACTTC.